This TCR beta chain stems from a study of a mutant IDH1 vaccine in newly diagnosed glioma. The overall study: Patients, over weeks 1, 3, 5, 7, 11, 15, 19 and 23, received a total of eight vaccinations. Treated patients had a mean age of 40.4 years and a sex split that was approximately 62% male and roughly 38% female. Former treatment meant radiotherapy, temozolomide, or both; the majority had gotten both.

Some clones are missing from TCRdb's copy, which holds only in-frame ones; the method was immunoSEQ multiplex PCR. This sample has tens of thousands of clones; 81% occur once, and the top ten carry roughly 12%. Time point here: week 5, during vaccination. A single vaccine dose contained 300 ug of mutant IDH1 20-mer peptide, and topical imiquimod was used with it. The table lists this clone with a few counts. Its antigen remains unidentified. V lost 2 bases, J lost 5 bases, and 13 bases stayed unmatched. The CDR3 covers 18 residues. CDR1 and CDR2 from the germline V gene are MNHNS and SASEGT. The genes are TRBV6-1 and TRBJ2-1; 9 nucleotides agree with TRBD2. The TCR was taken from a man aged 50-60 years with glioma. The material sequenced was PBMCs, taken from a glioma patient whose treatment included an IDH1 peptide vaccine. CDR3 region: CASSERPPLREGDNEQFF. CDR3 sequence (DNA): TGTGCCAGCAGTGAAAGGCCTCCCCTGCGGGAGGGTGACAATGAGCAGTTCTTC.